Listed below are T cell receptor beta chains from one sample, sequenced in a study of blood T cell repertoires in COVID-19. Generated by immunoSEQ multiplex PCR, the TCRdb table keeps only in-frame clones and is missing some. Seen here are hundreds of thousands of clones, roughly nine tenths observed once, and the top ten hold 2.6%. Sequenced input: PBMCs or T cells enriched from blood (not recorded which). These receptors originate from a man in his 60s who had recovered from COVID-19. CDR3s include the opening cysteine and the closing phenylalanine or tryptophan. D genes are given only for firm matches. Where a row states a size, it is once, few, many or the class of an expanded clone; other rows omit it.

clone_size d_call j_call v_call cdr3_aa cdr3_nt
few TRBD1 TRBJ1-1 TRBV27 CASSWGRQGNTEAFF TGTGCCAGCAGTTGGGGTAGACAGGGGAACACTGAAGCTTTCTTT
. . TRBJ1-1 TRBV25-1 CASSPGGGTGSFF TGTGCCAGCAGCCCGGGGGGAGGGACCGGGTCTTTCTTT
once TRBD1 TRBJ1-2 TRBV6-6 CASRGQKEINYGYTF TGTGCCAGCAGGGGACAGAAAGAGATTAACTATGGCTACACCTTC
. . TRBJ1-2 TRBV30 CAWSVGQGIGYTF TGTGCCTGGAGTGTGGGTCAGGGAATAGGCTACACCTTC
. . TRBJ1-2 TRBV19 CASSFQGGDYGYTF TGTGCCAGTAGTTTCCAGGGAGGCGACTATGGCTACACCTTC
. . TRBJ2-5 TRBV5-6 CASSFGTRETQYF TGTGCCAGCAGCTTTGGCACGAGGGAGACCCAGTACTTC
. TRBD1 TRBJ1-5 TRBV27 CASSSPGQGNQPQHF TGTGCCAGCAGTTCGCCGGGACAGGGCAATCAGCCCCAGCATTTT
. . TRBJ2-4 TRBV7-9 CASRHGGGSLKNIQYF TGTGCCAGCAGGCATGGAGGAGGGTCACTCAAAAACATTCAGTACTTC
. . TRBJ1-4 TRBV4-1 CASSRYDSANEKLFF TGCGCCAGCAGCCGCTACGACAGCGCTAATGAAAAACTGTTTTTT
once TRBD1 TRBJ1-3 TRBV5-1 CASSEQGALAGNTIYF TGCGCCAGCAGCGAACAGGGGGCACTCGCTGGAAACACCATATATTTT
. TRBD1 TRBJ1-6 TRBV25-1 CASSGQGTGNSPLHF TGTGCCAGCAGTGGGCAAGGGACAGGGAATTCACCCCTCCACTTT
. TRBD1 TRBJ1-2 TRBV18 CASSLRDSYLYGYTF TGTGCCAGCTCACTCCGGGACAGCTACCTATATGGCTACACCTTC
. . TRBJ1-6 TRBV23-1 CASSQSATEDNSPLHF TGCGCCAGCAGTCAATCGGCGACAGAGGATAATTCACCCCTCCACTTT
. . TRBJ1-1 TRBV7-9 CASSQGRDFTGIF TGTGCCAGCAGCCAGGGCCGGGATTTCACAGGGATCTTT
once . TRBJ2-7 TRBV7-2 CASSISSASSYEQYF TGTGCCAGCAGCATTTCTAGCGCCAGCTCCTACGAGCAGTACTTC
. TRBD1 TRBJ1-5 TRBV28 CASSYLGGWGQGHQPQHF TGTGCCAGCAGTTACCTAGGAGGGTGGGGACAGGGCCATCAGCCCCAGCATTTT
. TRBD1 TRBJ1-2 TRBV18 CASSPTPDRVFHGYTF TGTGCCAGCTCACCAACCCCGGACAGGGTATTCCATGGCTACACCTTC
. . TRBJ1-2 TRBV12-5 CASALEAYYGYTF TGTGCTAGTGCCCTCGAGGCCTACTATGGCTACACCTTC
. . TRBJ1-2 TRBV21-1 CASSKGGGLNYGYTF TGTGCCAGCAGCAAAGGTGGAGGGTTAAACTATGGCTACACCTTC
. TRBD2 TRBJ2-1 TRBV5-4 CASSRGRDNEQFF TGTGCCAGCAGCCGCGGGAGGGACAATGAGCAGTTCTTC
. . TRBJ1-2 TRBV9 CASSVEAGLVYGYTF TGTGCCAGCAGCGTAGAGGCAGGGCTAGTTTATGGCTACACCTTC
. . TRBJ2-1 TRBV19 CASSIGGGGYNEQFF TGTGCCAGTAGTATTGGAGGGGGGGGCTACAATGAGCAGTTCTTC
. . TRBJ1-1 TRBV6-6 CASRNPTGGNTEAFF TGTGCCAGCAGAAACCCGACAGGAGGGAACACTGAAGCTTTCTTT
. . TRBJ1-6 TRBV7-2 CASSLAGQTNSPLHF TGTGCCAGCAGCTTAGCAGGACAGACTAATTCACCCCTCCACTTT
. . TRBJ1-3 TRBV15 CATSRRRGGNTIYF TGTGCCACCAGCAGAAGACGAGGAGGAAACACCATATATTTT
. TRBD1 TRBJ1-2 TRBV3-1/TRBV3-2 CASSQDIGDRNYGYTF TGTGCCAGCAGCCAAGATATCGGGGACAGAAACTATGGCTACACCTTC
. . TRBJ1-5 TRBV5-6 CASSFWRAGNQPQHF TGTGCCAGCAGCTTTTGGAGGGCTGGCAATCAGCCCCAGCATTTT
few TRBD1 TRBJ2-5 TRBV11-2 CASSSPRGRETQYF TGTGCCAGCAGCTCCCCGAGGGGGCGCGAGACCCAGTACTTC
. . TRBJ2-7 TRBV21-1 CASSKGTGSSYEQYF TGTGCCAGCAGCAAAGGGACAGGGAGCTCCTACGAGCAGTACTTC
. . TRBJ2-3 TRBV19 CASSVLVADTQYF TGTGCCAGTAGTGTCCTAGTGGCAGATACGCAGTATTTT
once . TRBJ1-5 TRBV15 CATSRDAGSGQPQHF TGTGCCACCAGCAGAGACGCAGGGTCGGGTCAGCCCCAGCATTTT
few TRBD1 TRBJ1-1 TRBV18 CASSPGATGTEAFF TGTGCCAGCTCACCAGGGGCGACAGGGACTGAAGCTTTCTTT
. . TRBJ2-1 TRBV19 CASSMFGSSSYNEQFF TGTGCCAGTAGTATGTTCGGCTCTAGCTCCTACAATGAGCAGTTCTTC
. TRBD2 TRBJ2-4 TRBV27 CASSSGTSGKNIQYF TGTGCCAGCAGTTCGGGGACTAGCGGAAAAAACATTCAGTACTTC
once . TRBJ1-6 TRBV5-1 CASSLEFRGRESPLHF TGCGCCAGCAGCTTGGAGTTTCGGGGTCGCGAATCACCCCTCCACTTT
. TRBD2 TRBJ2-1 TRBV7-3 CASSLRDSSGSYEQFF TGTGCCAGCAGCTTAAGGGATTCTAGCGGGAGTTATGAGCAGTTCTTC
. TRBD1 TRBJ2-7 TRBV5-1 CASSPQTGQTYEQYF TGCGCCAGCAGCCCCCAGACGGGACAGACCTACGAGCAGTACTTC
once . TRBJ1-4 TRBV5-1 CASSFGTNEKLFF TGCGCCAGCAGCTTCGGAACTAATGAAAAACTGTTTTTT
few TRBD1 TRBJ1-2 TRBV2 CASMGDRDYGYTF TGTGCCAGCATGGGGGACAGGGACTATGGCTACACCTTC
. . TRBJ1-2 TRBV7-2 CASSLAPGNYGYTF TGTGCCAGCAGCTTAGCGCCCGGGAACTATGGCTACACCTTC
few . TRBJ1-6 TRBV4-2 CASSQESVSYNSPLHF TGTGCCAGCAGCCAAGAAAGCGTCTCCTATAATTCACCCCTCCACTTT
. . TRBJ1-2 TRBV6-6 CASSYESVGYTF TGTGCCAGCAGTTACGAGTCGGTTGGCTACACCTTC
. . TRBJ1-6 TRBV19 CASSPGSYNSPLHF TGTGCCAGTAGTCCAGGCTCCTATAATTCACCCCTCCACTTT
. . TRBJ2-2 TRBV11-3 CASSLNINGELFF TGTGCCAGCAGCTTAAACATCAACGGGGAGCTGTTTTTT
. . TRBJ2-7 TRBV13 CASSSTGRASYEQYF TGTGCCAGCAGTTCAACAGGGCGCGCCAGCTACGAGCAGTACTTC
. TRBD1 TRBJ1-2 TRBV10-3 CAITDRGRYDGYTF TGTGCCATCACAGACAGGGGGCGGTATGATGGCTACACCTTC